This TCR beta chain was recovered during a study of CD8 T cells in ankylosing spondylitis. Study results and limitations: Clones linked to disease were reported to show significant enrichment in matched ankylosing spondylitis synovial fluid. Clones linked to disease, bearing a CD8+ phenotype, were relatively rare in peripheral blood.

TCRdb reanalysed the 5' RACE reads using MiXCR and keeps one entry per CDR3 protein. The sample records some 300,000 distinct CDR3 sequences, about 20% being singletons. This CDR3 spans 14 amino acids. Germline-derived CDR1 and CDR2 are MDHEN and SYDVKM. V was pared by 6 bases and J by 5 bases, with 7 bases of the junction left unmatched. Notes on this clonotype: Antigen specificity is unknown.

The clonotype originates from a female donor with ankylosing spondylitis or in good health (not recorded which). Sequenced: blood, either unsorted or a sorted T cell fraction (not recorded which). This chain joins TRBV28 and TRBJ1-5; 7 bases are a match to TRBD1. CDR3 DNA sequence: TGTGCCAGCAGGCCAGACAGGGCGTATCAGCCCCAGCATTTT. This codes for CASRPDRAYQPQHF.